The sequence of this T cell receptor (beta chain) was determined in a study of blood T cell repertoires in COVID-19. The protocol was immunoSEQ multiplex PCR, while the TCRdb copy is restricted to in-frame clones and leaves out a portion. The data show around 450,000 clones, 75% to 90% seen once. This CDR3 has 13 amino acids. CDR1 and CDR2 from the germline V gene are PRHDT and FYEKMQ (reference sequence). V lost 2 bases and J 6 bases, leaving 11 bases between the germline ends. The age range of participants was 18 to 89 years, with residence in about two dozen US areas. The source material was PBMCs or T cells enriched from blood (not recorded which). The sequence was collected from a woman younger than 35 who had recovered from COVID-19. The chain is built from TRBV13 and TRBJ2-7; possibly TRBD2 for D (6 bases). Here the CDR3 DNA reads TGTGCCAGCAGCTTAACAGGAGCGGGCGAGCAGTACTTC. This codes for CASSLTGAGEQYF.